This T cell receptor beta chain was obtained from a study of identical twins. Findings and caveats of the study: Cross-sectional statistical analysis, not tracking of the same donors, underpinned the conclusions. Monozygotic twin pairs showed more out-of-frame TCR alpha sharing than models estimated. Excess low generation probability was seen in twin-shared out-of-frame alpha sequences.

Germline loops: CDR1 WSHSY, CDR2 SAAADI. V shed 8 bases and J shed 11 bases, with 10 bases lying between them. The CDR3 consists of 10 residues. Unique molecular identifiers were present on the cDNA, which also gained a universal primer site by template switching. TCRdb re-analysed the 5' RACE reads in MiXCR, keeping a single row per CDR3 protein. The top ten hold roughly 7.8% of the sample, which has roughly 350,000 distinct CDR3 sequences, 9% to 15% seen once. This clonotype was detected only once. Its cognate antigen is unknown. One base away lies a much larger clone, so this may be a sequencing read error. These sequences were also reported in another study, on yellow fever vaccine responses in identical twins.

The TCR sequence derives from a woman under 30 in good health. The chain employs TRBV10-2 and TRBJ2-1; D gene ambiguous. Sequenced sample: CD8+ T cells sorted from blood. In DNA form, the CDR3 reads TGCGCCAGCGGGTCGGTAAAGCAGTTCTTC. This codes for CASGSVKQFF.